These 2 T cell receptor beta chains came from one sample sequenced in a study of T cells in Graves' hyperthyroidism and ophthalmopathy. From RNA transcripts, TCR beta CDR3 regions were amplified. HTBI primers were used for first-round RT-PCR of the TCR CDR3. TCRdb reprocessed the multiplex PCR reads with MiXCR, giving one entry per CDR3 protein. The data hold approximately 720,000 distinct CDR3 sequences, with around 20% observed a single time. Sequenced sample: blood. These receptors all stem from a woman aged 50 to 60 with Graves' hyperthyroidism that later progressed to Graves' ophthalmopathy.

The CDR3 DNA follows: TGCGCCAGCGGGGCCCGCTACAATGAGCAGTTCTTC. Encoded protein: CASGARYNEQFF. The chain links TRBV10-1 to TRBJ2-1, with D possibly matching TRBD1 (5 bases). The CDR3 covers 12 residues. Per germline, CDR1 WNHNN and CDR2 SYGVQD (reference sequence). The V end lost 8 bases, the J end lost 3 bases, and 8 bases lay between the germline ends.

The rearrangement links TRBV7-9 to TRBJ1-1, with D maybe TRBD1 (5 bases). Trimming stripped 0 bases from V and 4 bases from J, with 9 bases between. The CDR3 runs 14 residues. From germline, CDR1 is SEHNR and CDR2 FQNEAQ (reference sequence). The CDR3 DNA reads TGTGCCAGCAGCTTAGCAGGGGACTTCACTGAAGCTTTCTTT. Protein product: CASSLAGDFTEAFF. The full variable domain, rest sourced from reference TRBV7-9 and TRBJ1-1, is DTGVSQNPRHKITKRGQNVTFRCDPISEHNRLYWYRQTLGQGPEFLTYFQNEAQLEKSRLLSDRFSAERPKGSFSTLEIQRTEQGDSAMYLCASSLAGDFTEAFFGQGTRLTVV.